The entry that follows covers one T cell receptor (beta chain) sequence. Antigen specificity is unknown. Method: immunoSEQ multiplex PCR; TCRdb's copy keeps in-frame clones and lacks some. Among about 120,000 clones listed, about nine tenths were seen once. This sample was included in a study of T cell responses to AZD1222 COVID-19 vaccine. V lost 1 base, J lost 1 base, and 14 bases lay in between. This CDR3 comprises 16 residues. Germline V CDR1 and CDR2: SEHNR, FQNEAQ (reference sequence). Overall study results and limits: White British ancestry dominated among donors, who included more females, and clonal diversity was possibly underestimated. Spike-wide vaccine-associated CD4 TCRs dominated at 160-218 and 743-854. Repertoire sampling happened only post peak T cell response.

This receptor was obtained from an adult in good health. Sequencing was performed on peripheral blood, taken on day 0 of AZD1222 vaccination. The genes are TRBV7-9 and TRBJ2-7; D possibly corresponds to TRBD1 (6 bases). The CDR3 loop is CASSLESGALSYEQYF. CDR3 bases: TGTGCCAGCAGCTTAGAATCAGGGGCACTTTCCTACGAGCAGTACTTC.